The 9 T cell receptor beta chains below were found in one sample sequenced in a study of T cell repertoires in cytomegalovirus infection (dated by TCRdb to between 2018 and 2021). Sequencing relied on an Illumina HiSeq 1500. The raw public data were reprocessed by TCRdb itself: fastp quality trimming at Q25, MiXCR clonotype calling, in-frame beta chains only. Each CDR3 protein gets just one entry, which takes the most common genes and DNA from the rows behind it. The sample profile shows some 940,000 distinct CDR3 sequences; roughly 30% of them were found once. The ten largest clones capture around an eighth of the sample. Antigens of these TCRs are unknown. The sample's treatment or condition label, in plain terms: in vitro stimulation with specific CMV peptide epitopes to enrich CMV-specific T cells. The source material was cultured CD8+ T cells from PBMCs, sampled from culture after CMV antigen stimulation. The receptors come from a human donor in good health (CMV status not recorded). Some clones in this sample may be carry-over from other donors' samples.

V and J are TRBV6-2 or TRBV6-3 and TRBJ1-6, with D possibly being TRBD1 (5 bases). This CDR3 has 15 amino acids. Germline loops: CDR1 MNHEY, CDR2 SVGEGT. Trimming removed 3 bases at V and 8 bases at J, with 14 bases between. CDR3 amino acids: CASSYGARVDSPLHF. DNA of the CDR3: TGTGCCAGCAGTTATGGAGCCAGGGTGGATTCACCCCTCCACTTT.

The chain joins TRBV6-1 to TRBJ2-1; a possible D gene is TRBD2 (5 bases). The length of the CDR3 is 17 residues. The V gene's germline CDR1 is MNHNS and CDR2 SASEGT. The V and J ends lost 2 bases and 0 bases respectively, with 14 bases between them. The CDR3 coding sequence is TGTGCCAGCAGTGAATTTTTTCCACTAGGCTCCTACAATGAGCAGTTCTTC. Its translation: CASSEFFPLGSYNEQFF.

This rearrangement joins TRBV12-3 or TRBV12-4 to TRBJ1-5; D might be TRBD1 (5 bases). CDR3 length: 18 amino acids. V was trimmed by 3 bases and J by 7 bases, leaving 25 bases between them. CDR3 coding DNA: TGTGCCAGCAGTTTCTTCAGGGTGGGGAAAGGGGAGAGACAGCCCCAGCATTTT. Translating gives CASSFFRVGKGERQPQHF.

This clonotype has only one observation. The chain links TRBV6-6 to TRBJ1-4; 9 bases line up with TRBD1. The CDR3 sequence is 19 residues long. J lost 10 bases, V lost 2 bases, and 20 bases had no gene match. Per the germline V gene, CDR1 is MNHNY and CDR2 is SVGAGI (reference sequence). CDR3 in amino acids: CASSYADRGSGFSVGKLFF. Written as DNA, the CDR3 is TGTGCCAGCAGTTACGCGGACAGGGGTAGTGGTTTTTCGGTGGGAAAACTGTTTTTT.

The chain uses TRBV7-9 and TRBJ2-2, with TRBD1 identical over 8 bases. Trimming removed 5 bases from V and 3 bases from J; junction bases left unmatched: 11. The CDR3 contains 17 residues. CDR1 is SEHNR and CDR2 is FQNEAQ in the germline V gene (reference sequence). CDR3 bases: TGTGCCAGCAGCCCCGGGCCAGGGGGCAGAGACACCGGGGAGCTGTTTTTT. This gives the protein CASSPGPGGRDTGELFF.

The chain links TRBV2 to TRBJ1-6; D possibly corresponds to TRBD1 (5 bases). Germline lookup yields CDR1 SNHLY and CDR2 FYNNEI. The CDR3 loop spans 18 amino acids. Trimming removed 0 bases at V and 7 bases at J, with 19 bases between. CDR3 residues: CASSEASETGDPNSPLHF. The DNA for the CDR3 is TGTGCCAGCAGTGAAGCGTCCGAAACAGGAGACCCAAATTCACCCCTCCACTTT.

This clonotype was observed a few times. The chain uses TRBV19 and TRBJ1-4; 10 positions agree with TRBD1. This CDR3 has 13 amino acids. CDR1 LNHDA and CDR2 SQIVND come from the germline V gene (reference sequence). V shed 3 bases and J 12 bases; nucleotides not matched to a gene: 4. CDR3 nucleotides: TGTGCCAGTAGTATGACAGGGGGCGCAGAACTGTTTTTT. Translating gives CASSMTGGAELFF.

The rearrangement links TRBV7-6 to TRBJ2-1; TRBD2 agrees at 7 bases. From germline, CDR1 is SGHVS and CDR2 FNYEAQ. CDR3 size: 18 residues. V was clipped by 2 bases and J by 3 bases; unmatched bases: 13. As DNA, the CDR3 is TGTGCCAGCAGCTTACGTCCTGGAGCGGGGCTCCTCTACAATGAGCAGTTCTTC. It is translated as CASSLRPGAGLLYNEQFF. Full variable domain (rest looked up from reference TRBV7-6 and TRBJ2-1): GAGVSQSPRYKVTKRGQDVALRCDPISGHVSLYWYRQALGQGPEFLTYFNYEAQQDKSGLPNDRFSAERPEGSISTLTIQRTEQRDSAMYRCASSLRPGAGLLYNEQFFGPGTRLTVL.

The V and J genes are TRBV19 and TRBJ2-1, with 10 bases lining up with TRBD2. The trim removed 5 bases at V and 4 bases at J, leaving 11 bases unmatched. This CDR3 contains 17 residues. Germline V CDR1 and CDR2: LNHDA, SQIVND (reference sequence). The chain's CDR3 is CASSWKDSGGPYNEQFF. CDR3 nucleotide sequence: TGTGCCAGTAGTTGGAAGGATAGCGGGGGGCCGTACAATGAGCAGTTCTTC.